The clone carrying this T cell receptor beta chain was found many times. Its antigen is not identified. Germline values: CDR1 SGHNT, CDR2 YYREEE (reference sequence). With 0 bases clipped from V and 8 bases from J, the junction kept 6 bases outside the gene matches. The CDR3 is 15 residues long. The sample comes from a study of human T cells and chemical hapten exposure. Study-wide context: On approximately 2 cm by approximately 2 cm of upper inner arm skin, sensitization was performed with 2% DPC. The study's findings and limits: Large CDR3 similarity clusters arose significantly more often from expanded TCRs than from controls.

Stated time point: patch test 1, 2 weeks after DPC sensitization. Treatment described: therapeutic diphenylcyclopropenone sensitization with weekly scalp DPC. TCRdb reanalysed the RACE reads using MiXCR and keeps one entry per CDR3 protein. This table holds approximately 71,000 distinct CDR3 sequences, around 9.5% found once. The chain is built from TRBV5-4 and TRBJ2-1, with TRBD2 matching 9 bases. The sample in question was whole blood, obtained in connection with sensitization to the hapten diphenylcyclopropenone (DPC). The clonotype was recovered from a woman between 40 and 50 years old with alopecia areata. Some clones in this sample may be carry-over from other donors' samples. CDR3 sequence (DNA): TGTGCCAGCAGCTTGGTTCGCGGGGGGGCCGATGAGCAGTTCTTC. This translates into CASSLVRGGADEQFF.